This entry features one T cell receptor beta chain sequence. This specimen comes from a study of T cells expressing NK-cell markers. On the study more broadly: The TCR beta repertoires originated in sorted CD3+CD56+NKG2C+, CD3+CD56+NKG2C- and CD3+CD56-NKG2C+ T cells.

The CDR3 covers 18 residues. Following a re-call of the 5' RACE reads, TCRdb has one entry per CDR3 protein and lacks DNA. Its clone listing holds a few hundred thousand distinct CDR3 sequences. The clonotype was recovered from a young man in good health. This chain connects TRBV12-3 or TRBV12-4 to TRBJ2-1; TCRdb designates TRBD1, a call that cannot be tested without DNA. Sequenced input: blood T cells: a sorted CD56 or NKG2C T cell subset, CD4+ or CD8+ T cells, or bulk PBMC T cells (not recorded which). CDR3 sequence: CASSLVTGGLSSYNEQFF.